What follows are 26 T cell receptor beta chains derived from one specimen sequenced in a study of blood T cell repertoires in COVID-19. Libraries were prepared by immunoSEQ multiplex PCR; TCRdb keeps only in-frame clonotypes and omits some of them. The sample consists of 200,000 to 250,000 clones, under 85% of them appearing once. Sequencing was performed on peripheral blood. The receptors stem from a young man who had recovered from COVID-19.

This clone turned up a few times. The chain uses TRBV9 and TRBJ2-1; D is possibly TRBD2 (6 bases). Germline V CDR1 and CDR2: SGDLS, YYNGEE. The germline V and J ends were trimmed by 0 bases and 1 base, with 14 bases remaining between them. The CDR3 contains 17 residues. CDR3: CASSVEGGASSYNEQFF. The CDR3 DNA follows: TGTGCCAGCAGCGTAGAAGGAGGGGCGTCTTCCTACAATGAGCAGTTCTTC.

The count of this clone is one. The genes are TRBV5-4 and TRBJ1-3, with D unresolved. V was cut by 0 bases and J by 2 bases, with 12 bases left in between. CDR3 length: 16 residues. Per germline, CDR1 SGHNT and CDR2 YYREEE (reference sequence). For the CDR3, the DNA is TGTGCCAGCAGCTTGGGTCCCGGGGAAGCTGGAAACACCATATATTTT. This translates into CASSLGPGEAGNTIYF.

V usage is TRBV3-1 (or the pseudogene TRBV3-2) and J usage is TRBJ2-1; 8 nucleotides agree with TRBD1. The germline V gene has CDR1 LGHDT and CDR2 YNNKEL (reference sequence). The junction had 10 bases not matched to a gene; V was cut back by 0 bases and J by 3 bases. This CDR3 is built from 18 residues. The CDR3 DNA sequence: TGTGCCAGCAGCCAAGACCTCAGGGGGACAGGACTCTACAATGAGCAGTTCTTC. This gives the protein CASSQDLRGTGLYNEQFF.

The V and J genes are TRBV4-2 and TRBJ1-2, with D possibly TRBD1 on 5 matching bases. The CDR3 totals 15 residues. V was clipped by 2 bases and J by 6 bases, with 16 bases between them. Germline CDR1 and CDR2: LGHNA and YNFKEQ. CDR3: CASSQLDRRTHGYTF. CDR3 DNA: TGTGCCAGCAGCCAACTCGACCGAAGGACACATGGCTACACCTTC.

This clone came up once. CDR3 sequence (DNA): TGCGCCAGCAGCCTGAACAGGGGGCCTCAAGAGACCCAGTACTTC. As protein: CASSLNRGPQETQYF. The V gene is TRBV5-1, the J gene TRBJ2-5; 9 bases are a match to TRBD1. The CDR3 is 15 amino acids. The germline V gene has CDR1 SGHRS and CDR2 YFSETQ. The trim removed 4 bases at V and 2 bases at J, leaving 6 bases unmatched. Full variable domain (missing parts from reference TRBV5-1 and TRBJ2-5): KAGVTQTPRYLIKTRGQQVTLSCSPISGHRSVSWYQQTPGQGLQFLFEYFSETQRNKGNFPGRFSGRQFSNSRSEMNVSTLELGDSALYLCASSLNRGPQETQYFGPGTRLLVL.

The chain couples TRBV10-3 to TRBJ2-7, with 8 bases that match TRBD1. The CDR3 has 16 residues. Germline V gene lookup returns CDR1 ENHRY and CDR2 SYGVKD. The J segment lost 4 bases and the V segment lost 0 bases, leaving 8 bases of the junction unmatched. The CDR3 loop is CAISESKGGTGYEQYF. The CDR3 nucleotides read TGTGCCATCAGTGAGTCGAAGGGTGGGACAGGTTACGAGCAGTACTTC.

The rearrangement links TRBV18 to TRBJ2-2; TRBD1 agrees at 7 bases. Trimming at V came to 1 base and at J to 4 bases, leaving 6 bases not matched to a gene. Germline V lookup: CDR1 KGHSH, CDR2 LQKENI. The CDR3 is made up of 16 amino acids. CDR3 sequence reads: CASSPQGQTLTGELFF. For the CDR3, the DNA is TGTGCCAGCTCACCACAGGGACAGACCCTCACCGGGGAGCTGTTTTTT. The whole variable domain, remainder taken from reference TRBV18 and TRBJ2-2, is NAGVMQNPRHLVRRRGQEARLRCSPMKGHSHVYWYRQLPEEGLKFMVYLQKENIIDESGMPKERFSAEFPKEGPSILRIQQVVRGDSAAYFCASSPQGQTLTGELFFGEGSRLTVL.

This clone was seen ten or more times. V is TRBV28 and J is TRBJ1-2, with TRBD1 matching over 7 bases. This CDR3 has 13 residues. The J segment lost 3 bases and the V segment lost 8 bases, leaving 6 bases of the junction unmatched. Germline values: CDR1 MDHEN, CDR2 SYDVKM. The CDR3 DNA is TGTGCCAGCGCGGGACAGCTCGACTATGGCTACACCTTC. This encodes CASAGQLDYGYTF.

The chain is built from TRBV19 and TRBJ2-1, with 12 bases matching TRBD2. Trimming took 7 bases from V and 8 from J; bases not matched to a gene: 3. The CDR3 runs to 13 residues. Germline V gene data show CDR1 as LNHDA and CDR2 as SQIVND (reference sequence). CDR3 coding DNA: TGTGCCAGTACTAGCGGGGGGGCATATGAGCAGTTCTTC. Protein sequence: CASTSGGAYEQFF.

The CDR3 sequence: CSAGQDYGYTF. Here the CDR3 DNA reads TGCAGCGCAGGACAGGACTATGGCTACACCTTC. The J gene is TRBJ1-2, the V gene TRBV29-1, with TRBD1 matching 7 bases. J was trimmed by 3 bases and V by 7 bases; bases with no gene match: 2. CDR3 size: 11 residues. CDR1 and CDR2 (germline): SQVTM, ANQGSEA.

The chain carries TRBV7-3 and TRBJ2-3; 9 nucleotides line up with TRBD1. This CDR3 contains 14 residues. The germline gives CDR1 SGHTA, CDR2 FQGTGA. V trimming: 3 bases; J trimming: 5 bases; junction bases outside the gene matches: 3. CDR3 sequence reads: CASSLGQGLDTQYF. The CDR3 DNA is TGTGCCAGCAGCTTGGGACAGGGTCTAGATACGCAGTATTTT.

The V gene is TRBV5-1, the J gene TRBJ2-7, with D possibly TRBD2 on 6 matching bases. V lost 0 bases and J lost 2, with 12 bases in between. The CDR3 covers 15 residues. Per germline, CDR1 SGHRS and CDR2 YFSETQ. In DNA form, the CDR3 reads TGCGCCAGCAGCTTGGCCTCGGAGGGCCCCTACGAGCAGTACTTC. It translates to CASSLASEGPYEQYF.

This clone was counted a single time. This chain connects TRBV18 to TRBJ1-2; D is possibly TRBD1 (6 bases). CDR1 is KGHSH and CDR2 is LQKENI in the germline V gene. The CDR3 has 16 residues. V was pared by 4 bases and J by 0 bases, with 15 bases between. The CDR3 DNA follows: TGTGCCAGCTCACAACAGGGTTTGGAACCTAACTATGGCTACACCTTC. Its translation: CASSQQGLEPNYGYTF.

V usage is TRBV5-1 and J usage is TRBJ2-5; TRBD2 aligns across 8 bases. Germline CDR1 reads SGHRS; CDR2 reads YFSETQ. The trim removed 2 bases at V and 1 base at J, leaving 7 bases unmatched. The CDR3 has 16 amino acids. The CDR3: CASSFFGGGTQETQYF. CDR3 DNA: TGCGCCAGCAGCTTCTTTGGCGGGGGGACCCAAGAGACCCAGTACTTC.

In this sample, this clone turned up a few times. The chain carries TRBV3-1 (or the pseudogene TRBV3-2) and TRBJ1-1, with 7 bases identical to TRBD1. The CDR3 totals 12 residues. Germline CDR1 is LGHDT and CDR2 is YNNKEL (reference sequence). V was clipped by 5 bases and J by 8 bases; unmatched bases: 5. In nucleotides, the CDR3 is TGTGCCAGCAGCTCGACAGGGACGGAAGCTTTCTTT. Protein sequence: CASSSTGTEAFF.

As regards this clone: Sequence at one end of the junction differs from germline and may be a read error. The chain recombines TRBV6-5 with TRBJ2-3; 7 bases are a match to TRBD2. The germline V gene has CDR1 MNHEY and CDR2 SVGAGI. This CDR3 has 14 residues. The CDR3 DNA is TGTGCCAGCAGTGACTCCGGGGAGGGGGATACGCAGTATTTT. Its translation is CASSDSGEGDTQYF.

This clone was seen only once. The rearrangement links TRBV5-1 to TRBJ1-1, with D possibly TRBD1 on 5 matching bases. Germline values: CDR1 SGHRS, CDR2 YFSETQ. V shed 0 bases and J shed 3 bases, with 15 bases lying between them. The CDR3 extends over 16 amino acids. The CDR3, as DNA: TGCGCCAGCAGCTTGGCCTTAGGACGGGGGGACACTGAAGCTTTCTTT. It translates to CASSLALGRGDTEAFF.

This clone was recorded a few times. This chain links TRBV5-5 with TRBJ2-5, with 8 bases lining up with TRBD1. V was clipped by 2 bases and J by 5 bases; unmatched bases: 8. Germline V CDR1 and CDR2: SGHKS, YYEKEE (reference sequence). The CDR3 consists of 15 residues. In DNA, the CDR3 is TGTGCCAGCAGCTTTGCAGGGGGCGTCGACGAGACCCAGTACTTC. Protein sequence: CASSFAGGVDETQYF.

The chain carries TRBV18 and TRBJ2-3; TRBD2 might be the D (6 bases). Germline V gene data show CDR1 as KGHSH and CDR2 as LQKENI. CDR3 length: 15 residues. Trimming shortened V by 6 bases and J by 5 bases, and 18 bases separated the two germline ends. In nucleotides, the CDR3 is TGTGCCAGCTCCCGTTCGGGGGTATTGGTAGATACGCAGTATTTT. Translated, it gives CASSRSGVLVDTQYF.

This clone was picked up a small number of times. The chain employs TRBV19 and TRBJ1-5; D is uncertain. The germline CDR1 and CDR2 sequences are LNHDA and SQIVND (reference sequence). The V and J ends lost 6 bases and 5 bases respectively, with 11 bases between them. The length of the CDR3 is 13 residues. The CDR3 protein is CASRLDGDQPQHF. The CDR3 DNA sequence: TGTGCCAGTAGACTAGACGGAGATCAGCCCCAGCATTTT.

This clone was seen a few times. The chain links TRBV2 to TRBJ2-5, with 8 nucleotides matching TRBD2. The CDR3 is 15 residues long. The V segment lost 8 bases and the J segment 1 base; nucleotides outside the gene matches: 9. Germline V gene sequence: CDR1 SNHLY, CDR2 FYNNEI. CDR3 residues: CASRGRAGGQETQYF. In DNA form, the CDR3 reads TGTGCCAGCCGGGGTCGGGCGGGGGGCCAAGAGACCCAGTACTTC.

This clone appeared a few times. V and J are TRBV2 and TRBJ2-3, with TRBD1 identical over 7 bases. The CDR3 is 13 residues long. V lost 8 bases to trimming and J lost 5 bases; unmatched junction nucleotides: 7. Germline V CDR1 and CDR2: SNHLY, FYNNEI. The CDR3 sequence: CASGRSGGDTQYF. The CDR3 nucleotides are TGTGCCAGCGGTCGGTCAGGGGGAGATACGCAGTATTTT.

The chain links TRBV4-2 to TRBJ2-7, with 8 nucleotides matching TRBD2. The CDR3 consists of 16 residues. Germline CDR1 reads LGHNA; CDR2 reads YNFKEQ. Trimming took 0 bases from V and 2 from J; bases not matched to a gene: 6. DNA of the CDR3: TGTGCCAGCAGCCAAGATGCGGGGGGATCCCCCTACGAGCAGTACTTC. As protein: CASSQDAGGSPYEQYF.

J is TRBJ2-7 and V is TRBV27; 8 bases are a match to TRBD2. Germline values: CDR1 MNHEY, CDR2 SMNVEV (reference sequence). This CDR3 has 14 amino acids. CDR3 loop: CATSRSGGAYEQYV. The CDR3 nucleotides read TGTGCCACCAGTCGAAGCGGGGGAGCGTACGAGCAGTACGTC.

The chain has TRBV2 and TRBJ2-4, with 7 bases identical to TRBD1. Losses at the gene ends were 6 bases for V and 5 bases for J; bases not matched to a gene: 1. Germline lookup yields CDR1 SNHLY and CDR2 FYNNEI. The CDR3 runs 12 residues. The CDR3 region is CASRGTENIQYF. The CDR3 coding sequence is TGTGCCAGCAGGGGGACAGAAAACATTCAGTACTTC.

V is TRBV4-2 and J is TRBJ2-7; 9 bases are a match to TRBD1. The CDR3 runs to 16 residues. The V and J ends lost 0 bases and 7 bases, in that order; junction bases with no gene match: 10. Germline V lookup: CDR1 LGHNA, CDR2 YNFKEQ. Here the CDR3 reads CASSQDGGTGTREQYF. The CDR3 nucleotides are TGTGCCAGCAGCCAAGATGGGGGGACAGGGACGAGGGAGCAGTACTTC.